Listed here are 10 T cell receptor beta chains from one sample, sequenced in a study of cytomegalovirus exposure and HLA in healthy donors. Amplification used 60 Vbeta primers and 13 Jbeta primers. Measured with immunoSEQ multiplex PCR; TCRdb has only the in-frame clones, and not every one. The data hold 85,000 to 100,000 clones, with 64% observed a single time. The sequenced sample was PBMCs. The receptors were gathered from a man between 60 and 70 years old in good health and CMV-seronegative.

The rearrangement uses TRBV10-2 and TRBJ2-7; the D gene is possibly TRBD1 (6 bases). This CDR3 has 13 residues. V was trimmed by 8 bases and J by 4 bases, leaving 15 bases between them. CDR1 WSHSY and CDR2 SAAADI come from the germline V gene. The CDR3 is CASFSGTPYEQYF. The CDR3 DNA is TGCGCCAGCTTCTCCGGGACACCTTACGAGCAGTACTTC.

The rearrangement uses TRBV5-6 and TRBJ2-1, with 10 bases fitting TRBD1. V shed 4 bases, J shed 9 bases, and the junction held 7 bases outside the gene matches. The germline V gene encodes CDR1 SGHDT and CDR2 YYEEEE. This CDR3 has 14 residues. CDR3 amino acids: CASSQGQGTIEQFF. CDR3 sequence (DNA): TGTGCCAGCAGCCAGGGACAGGGGACGATTGAGCAGTTCTTC.

The rearrangement joins TRBV19 to TRBJ2-1; tentative D call: TRBD1 (6 bases). Germline V gives CDR1 LNHDA, CDR2 SQIVND (reference sequence). The V and J ends lost 3 bases and 0 bases respectively, with 12 bases between them. The CDR3 consists of 16 residues. Here the CDR3 DNA reads TGTGCCAGTAGTATCAGTACAGGGAGCTCCTACAATGAGCAGTTCTTC. This encodes CASSISTGSSYNEQFF.

V usage is TRBV19 and J usage is TRBJ1-3, with D tentatively TRBD1 (5 bases). Germline V gene data show CDR1 as LNHDA and CDR2 as SQIVND (reference sequence). CDR3 length: 13 amino acids. Trimming removed 10 bases from V and 0 bases from J, with 10 bases in between. CDR3 amino acids: CATGVLSGNTIYF. The CDR3 nucleotides read TGTGCCACGGGGGTACTCTCTGGAAACACCATATATTTT.

DNA of the CDR3: TGTGCCAGCAGCTTAGGACTGACCCACTATGGCTACACCTTC. The encoded protein is CASSLGLTHYGYTF. This sequence joins TRBV5-6 and TRBJ1-2; D is unresolved. Trimming pared 2 bases from V and 3 bases from J, leaving 11 bases between. The CDR3 is 14 residues long. The germline V gene encodes CDR1 SGHDT and CDR2 YYEEEE.

This chain uses TRBV7-6 with TRBJ1-1; 8 bases fit TRBD1. The CDR3 sequence is 13 residues long. CDR1 and CDR2 (germline): SGHVS, FNYEAQ. V dropped 5 bases and J dropped 7; count of bases not matched to a gene: 6. The CDR3 DNA follows: TGTGCCAGCAGCCCCGGGACAGGCATTGAAGCTTTCTTT. Amino acids: CASSPGTGIEAFF.

The rearrangement uses TRBV27 and TRBJ2-1; D is undetermined. The CDR3 loop spans 16 amino acids. With 3 bases removed from V and 0 bases from J, the gap between germline ends came to 12 bases. Germline assignment: CDR1 MNHEY and CDR2 SMNVEV (reference sequence). The CDR3 region has the DNA TGTGCCAGCAGTTTTATGGCAGGAAGCTCCTACAATGAGCAGTTCTTC. Translated, it gives CASSFMAGSSYNEQFF.

This clone has more than one count but fewer than ten. This chain links TRBV25-1 with TRBJ2-5; a possible D gene is TRBD1 (6 bases). Trimming took off 7 bases at V and 3 bases at J, with 18 bases between the two ends. The CDR3 runs 15 residues. Germline V gene sequence: CDR1 MGHDK, CDR2 SYGVNS. The CDR3: CASTPQGTPKETQYF. Written as DNA, the CDR3 is TGTGCCAGCACCCCCCAGGGGACCCCAAAAGAGACCCAGTACTTC.

This clone has just a few counts. The chain couples TRBV7-9 to TRBJ2-3; perhaps TRBD1 as D (6 bases). This CDR3 region has 13 residues. CDR1 is SEHNR and CDR2 is FQNEAQ in the germline V gene (reference sequence). Trimming took 4 bases from V and 6 from J, leaving 11 bases between them. The CDR3 DNA follows: TGTGCCAGCAGCTATCAGGGGCGGGATACGCAGTATTTT. Protein: CASSYQGRDTQYF.

The gene calls are TRBV5-6 and TRBJ2-3; the match to TRBD2 covers 8 bases. V was pared by 0 bases and J by 5 bases, with 5 bases of the junction left unmatched. This CDR3 comprises 15 residues. Looked up from germline, CDR1 is SGHDT and CDR2 is YYEEEE. CDR3 coding DNA: TGTGCCAGCAGCTTGGCTGCGGGAGGAGGAGATACGCAGTATTTT. Encoded protein: CASSLAAGGGDTQYF.